This T cell receptor (beta chain) was retrieved from a study of OX40 agonist ivuxolimab in advanced cancers. Looking at the study overall: With ivuxolimab, an agonistic anti-OX40 (CD134) antibody, patients were treated.

Study-wide findings and caveats: Expanded clones tended on average to be more numerous among CD8+ T cells than CD4+. At 0.1 to 3.0 mg/kg, CD4+ and CD8+ blood T cells expanded clonally by week 6.

This clone was counted a single time. Its antigen is not identified. This table comes from immunoSEQ multiplex PCR, and its TCRdb copy is limited to in-frame clones, with some not included. The sample lists about 6,000 clones; 81% were seen once. Sampling of blood occurred at baseline, cycle 4 day 1, and cycle 7 day 1. The germline V gene has CDR1 LNHDA and CDR2 SQIVND (reference sequence). This CDR3 comprises 16 residues. V lost 3 bases and J lost 0, with 13 bases in between. The sequence was obtained from an adult with an advanced solid tumor such as melanoma, head and neck, liver or kidney cancer. The specimen comprised CD4+ or CD8+ T cells sorted from blood, sampled in a trial of the OX40 agonist ivuxolimab. The rearrangement links TRBV19 to TRBJ2-3; no definite D call. The CDR3 is CASSISVILSTDTQYF. The CDR3 DNA follows: TGTGCCAGTAGTATTAGTGTCATCCTGAGCACAGATACGCAGTATTTT.